The clone carrying this T cell receptor beta chain was seen at least ten times. No antigen is known for it. The source of the sample is a study of spatial heterogeneity in lung cancer. Whole-study results and caveats: Ubiquitous and regional expanded TCR counts tracked ubiquitous and regional nonsynonymous mutations, respectively. The number of expanded tumor alpha and beta chains correlated with mutation number.

TCR cDNA molecules were tagged individually, and each one carried a unique molecular identifier. TCRdb reprocessed the 5' RACE reads with MiXCR, giving one entry per CDR3 protein. The data contain several thousand distinct CDR3 sequences, 8% to 9.5% of them seen just once; the ten biggest clones take up roughly 31%. The time point denotes: sample taken at primary tumor resection. The cohort: 70 to 75 early-stage, untreated non-small cell lung cancer patients. Whole RNA from tumor, nontumor lung or frozen PBMC was sequenced unsorted. The material was lung tumor tissue, obtained at surgery. This TCR was sampled from a male donor with early-stage non-small cell lung cancer.

The CDR3 is CATADSHNEKLFF. DNA of the CDR3: TGTGCCACCGCGGACAGCCATAATGAAAAACTGTTTTTT. The chain combines TRBV10-3 with TRBJ1-4, with D possibly TRBD1 on 6 matching bases. This CDR3 is built from 13 residues. V was clipped by 10 bases and J by 4 bases, with 13 bases between them. Germline V gene sequence: CDR1 ENHRY, CDR2 SYGVKD.